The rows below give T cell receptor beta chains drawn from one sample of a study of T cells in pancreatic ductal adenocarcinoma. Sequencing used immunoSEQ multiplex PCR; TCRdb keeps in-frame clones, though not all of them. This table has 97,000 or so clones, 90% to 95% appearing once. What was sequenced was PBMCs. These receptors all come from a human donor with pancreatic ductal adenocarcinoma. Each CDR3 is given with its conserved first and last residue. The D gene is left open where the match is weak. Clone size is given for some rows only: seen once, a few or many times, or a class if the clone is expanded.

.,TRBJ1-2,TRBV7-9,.,CASSLEQVFGYTF,TGTGCCAGCAGCTTAGAGCAGGTTTTCGGCTACACCTTC
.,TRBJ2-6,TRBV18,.,CASSPNSGANVLTF,TGTGCCAGCTCACCCAACTCTGGGGCCAACGTCCTGACTTTC
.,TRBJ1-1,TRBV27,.,CASSQSNTEAFF,TGTGCCAGCAGCCAATCGAACACTGAAGCTTTCTTT
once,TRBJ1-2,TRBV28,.,CASRPTGTGEGYTF,TGTGCCAGCAGGCCCACGGGGACTGGGGAAGGCTACACCTTC
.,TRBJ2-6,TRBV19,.,CASSIPTALGANVLTF,TGTGCCAGTAGTATCCCCACTGCCCTCGGGGCCAACGTCCTGACTTTC
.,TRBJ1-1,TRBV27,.,CASSLKGLSLNTEAFF,TGTGCCAGCAGTTTGAAGGGGCTCTCGTTGAACACTGAAGCTTTCTTT
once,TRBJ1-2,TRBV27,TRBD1,CASRLNRGRSYGYTF,TGTGCCAGCAGGCTTAACAGGGGGCGTAGCTATGGCTACACCTTC
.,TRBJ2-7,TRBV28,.,CASSRQRSYEQYF,TGTGCCAGCAGTCGACAGAGGTCCTACGAGCAGTACTTC
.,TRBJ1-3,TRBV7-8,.,CASSSLNAAVGNTIYF,TGTGCCAGCAGCTCCTTAAACGCGGCGGTTGGAAACACCATATATTTT
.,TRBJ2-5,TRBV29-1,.,CSVGGTGQETQYF,TGCAGCGTTGGTGGTACAGGGCAAGAGACCCAGTACTTC
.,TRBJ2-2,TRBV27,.,CASSIQGDTGELFF,TGTGCCAGCAGTATACAGGGTGACACCGGGGAGCTGTTTTTT
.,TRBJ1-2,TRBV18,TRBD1,CASSPPGQRDGYTF,TGTGCCAGCTCACCACCGGGACAGAGAGACGGCTACACCTTC
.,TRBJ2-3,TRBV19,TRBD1,CASQDRAADTQYF,TGTGCCAGCCAAGACAGGGCCGCAGATACGCAGTATTTT
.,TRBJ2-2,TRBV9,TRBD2,CASRTSGSGGELFF,TGTGCCAGTCGGACTAGCGGGAGTGGAGGGGAGCTGTTTTTT
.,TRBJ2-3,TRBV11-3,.,CASSLGSGNTDTQYF,TGTGCCAGCAGCTTAGGTTCAGGGAACACAGATACGCAGTATTTT
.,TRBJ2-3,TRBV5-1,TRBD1,CASSTLLDRGTDTQYF,TGCGCCAGCAGCACCCTCTTGGACAGGGGCACAGATACGCAGTATTTT
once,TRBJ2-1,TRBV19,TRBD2,CASRRSSGRGGQFF,TGTGCCAGTAGGCGGTCCAGCGGGAGAGGTGGGCAGTTCTTC
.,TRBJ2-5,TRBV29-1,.,CSVGLPGALQETQYF,TGCAGCGTAGGGCTACCGGGAGCCCTCCAAGAGACCCAGTACTTC
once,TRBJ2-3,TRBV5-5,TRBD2,CASSSTSGRASDTQYF,TGTGCCAGCAGCTCTACTAGCGGGAGGGCCTCAGATACGCAGTATTTT
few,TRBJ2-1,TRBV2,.,CASSTEDEQFF,TGTGCCAGCAGTACAGAAGATGAGCAGTTCTTC
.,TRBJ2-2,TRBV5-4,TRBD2,CASSSTLAGGRTGELFF,TGTGCCAGCAGCTCCACCTTAGCGGGAGGGCGGACCGGGGAGCTGTTTTTT
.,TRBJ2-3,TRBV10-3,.,CAINTGFGTDTQYF,TGTGCCATCAACACAGGGTTCGGCACAGATACGCAGTATTTT
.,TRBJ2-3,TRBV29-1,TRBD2,CSVGREESDTQYF,TGCAGCGTTGGGCGGGAGGAATCAGATACGCAGTATTTT
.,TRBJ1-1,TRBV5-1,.,CASSLSPDMNTEAFF,TGCGCCAGCAGCTTGTCTCCTGACATGAACACTGAAGCTTTCTTT
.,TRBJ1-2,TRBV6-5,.,CASSYGYRSNYGYTF,TGTGCCAGCAGTTATGGCTACAGGTCTAACTATGGCTACACCTTC
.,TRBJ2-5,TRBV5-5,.,CASSLGWVGEETQYF,TGTGCCAGCAGCTTGGGTTGGGTGGGAGAAGAGACCCAGTACTTC
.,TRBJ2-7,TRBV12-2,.,CAPPGQVEQYF,TGTGCACCTCCAGGACAGGTTGAGCAGTACTTC
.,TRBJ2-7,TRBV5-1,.,CASSFSAGRPTYEQYF,TGCGCCAGCAGCTTCAGTGCGGGGCGACCGACCTACGAGCAGTACTTC
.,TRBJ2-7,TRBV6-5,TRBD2,CASRQGGDSYEQYF,TGTGCCAGCAGGCAGGGAGGGGATTCCTACGAGCAGTACTTC
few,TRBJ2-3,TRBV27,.,CASSLIALNTQYF,TGTGCCAGCAGTCTCATAGCGTTAAATACGCAGTATTTT
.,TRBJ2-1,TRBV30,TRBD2,CAWSVGLAGVWEQFF,TGTGCCTGGAGTGTTGGGCTAGCGGGAGTATGGGAGCAGTTCTTC
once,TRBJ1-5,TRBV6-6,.,CASSRTGGGESPRHF,TGTGCCAGCAGCCGGACCGGGGGAGGGGAATCCCCACGGCATTTT
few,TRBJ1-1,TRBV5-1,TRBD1,CASSQDRQTEAFF,TGCGCCAGCAGCCAGGACAGGCAAACTGAAGCTTTCTTT
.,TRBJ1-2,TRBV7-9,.,CASSWGQSDGYTF,TGTGCCAGCAGCTGGGGGCAATCCGATGGCTACACCTTC
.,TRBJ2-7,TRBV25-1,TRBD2,CASSRDRMGGEQYF,TGTGCCAGCAGCCGGGATCGGATGGGAGGGGAGCAGTACTTC
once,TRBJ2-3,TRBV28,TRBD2,CASSFYTTSADTQYF,TGTGCCAGCAGTTTTTATACGACTAGCGCTGATACGCAGTATTTT
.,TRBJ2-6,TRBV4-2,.,CASSQKSGNSGANVLTF,TGTGCCAGCAGCCAAAAATCAGGGAACTCTGGGGCCAACGTCCTGACTTTC
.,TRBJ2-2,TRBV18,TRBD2,CASSPRASGSVNTGELFF,TGTGCCAGCTCACCGCGGGCTAGCGGGAGTGTGAACACCGGGGAGCTGTTTTTT
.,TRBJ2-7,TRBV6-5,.,CASSYADSREQYF,TGTGCCAGCAGTTACGCGGACTCGCGCGAGCAGTACTTC
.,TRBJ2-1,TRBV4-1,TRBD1,CASSRTGVSGEQFF,TGCGCCAGCAGCCGAACAGGGGTGAGCGGCGAGCAGTTCTTC